This TCR beta chain came from a study of T cells in Graves' hyperthyroidism and ophthalmopathy. General observations from the study: Blood shared most expanded thyroid clonotypes above 0.001.

Amplified TCR beta CDR3 regions came from RNA transcripts. The HTBI primer set was used in a first-round RT-PCR of the TCR CDR3. TCRdb reprocessed the multiplex PCR reads with MiXCR, giving one entry per CDR3 protein. Seen here are around 300,000 distinct CDR3 sequences, approximately 14% observed once, and the top ten hold 30% to 40%. Clinical symptoms, serum thyroxine and TRAb, thyroid ultrasound and orbital computed tomography together formed the diagnostic basis. The authors took PBMCs from 7.5 to 10 ml fresh peripheral blood. This clonotype turned up a few times. What it binds is not known. Per germline, CDR1 ENHRY and CDR2 SYGVKD. This CDR3 spans 13 amino acids. V trimming: 6 bases; J trimming: 2 bases; junction bases outside the gene matches: 1.

The receptor's source is a woman aged 40 to 55 with Graves' ophthalmopathy. The sequencing input was blood. This sequence joins TRBV10-3 and TRBJ2-7; 10 bases align to TRBD1. CDR3 nucleotides: TGTGCCATCAGGGGACAGGGGACCTACGAGCAGTACTTC. It translates to CAIRGQGTYEQYF.